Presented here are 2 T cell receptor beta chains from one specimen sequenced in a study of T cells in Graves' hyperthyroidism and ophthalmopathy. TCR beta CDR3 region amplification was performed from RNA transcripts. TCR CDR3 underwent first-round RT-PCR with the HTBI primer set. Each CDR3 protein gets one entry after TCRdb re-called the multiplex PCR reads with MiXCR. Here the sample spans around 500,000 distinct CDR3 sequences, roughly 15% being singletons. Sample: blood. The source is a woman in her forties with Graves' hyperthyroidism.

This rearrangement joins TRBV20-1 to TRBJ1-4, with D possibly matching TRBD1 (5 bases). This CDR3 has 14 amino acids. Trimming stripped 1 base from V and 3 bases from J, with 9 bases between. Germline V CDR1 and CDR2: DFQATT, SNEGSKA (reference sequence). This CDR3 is CSARVGGANEKLFF. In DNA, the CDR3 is TGCAGTGCTAGAGTCGGGGGGGCTAATGAAAAACTGTTTTTT.

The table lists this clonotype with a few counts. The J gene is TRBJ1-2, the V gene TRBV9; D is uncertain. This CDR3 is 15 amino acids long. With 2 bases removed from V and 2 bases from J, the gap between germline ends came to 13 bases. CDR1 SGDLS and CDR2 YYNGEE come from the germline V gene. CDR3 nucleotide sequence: TGTGCCAGCAGCGTGGACCAGGCGACCAACTATGGCTACACCTTC. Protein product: CASSVDQATNYGYTF. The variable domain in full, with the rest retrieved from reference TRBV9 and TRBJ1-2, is DSGVTQTPKHLITATGQRVTLRCSPRSGDLSVYWYQQSLDQGLQFLIQYYNGEERAKGNILERFSAQQFPDLHSELNLSSLELGDSALYFCASSVDQATNYGYTFGSGTRLTVV.